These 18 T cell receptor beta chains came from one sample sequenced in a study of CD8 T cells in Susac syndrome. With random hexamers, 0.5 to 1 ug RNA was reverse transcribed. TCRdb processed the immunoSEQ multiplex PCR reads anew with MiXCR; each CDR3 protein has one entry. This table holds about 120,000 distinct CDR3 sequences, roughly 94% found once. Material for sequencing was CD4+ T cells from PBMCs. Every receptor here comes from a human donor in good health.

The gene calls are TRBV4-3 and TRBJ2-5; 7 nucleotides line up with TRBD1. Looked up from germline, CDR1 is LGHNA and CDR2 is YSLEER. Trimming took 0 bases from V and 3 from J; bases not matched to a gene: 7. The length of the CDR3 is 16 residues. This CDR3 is CASSQEIPTGKETQYF. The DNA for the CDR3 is TGCGCCAGCAGCCAAGAAATCCCGACAGGGAAAGAGACCCAGTACTTC.

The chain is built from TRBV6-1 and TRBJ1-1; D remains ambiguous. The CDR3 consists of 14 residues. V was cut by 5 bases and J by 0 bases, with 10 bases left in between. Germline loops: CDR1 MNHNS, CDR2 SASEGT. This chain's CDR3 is CASSQGRMNTEAFF. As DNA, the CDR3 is TGTGCCAGCAGTCAAGGACGGATGAACACTGAAGCTTTCTTT.

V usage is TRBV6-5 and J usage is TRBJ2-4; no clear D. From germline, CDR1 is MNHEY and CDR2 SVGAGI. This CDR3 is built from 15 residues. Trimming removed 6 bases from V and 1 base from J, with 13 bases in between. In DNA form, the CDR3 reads TGTGCCAGCAGGCTAACAAGGACGGCCAAAAACATTCAGTACTTC. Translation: CASRLTRTAKNIQYF.

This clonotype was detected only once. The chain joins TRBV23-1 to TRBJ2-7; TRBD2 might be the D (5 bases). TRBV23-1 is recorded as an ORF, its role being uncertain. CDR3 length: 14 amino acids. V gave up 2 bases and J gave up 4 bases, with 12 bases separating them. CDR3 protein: CASSQEHSGYEQYF. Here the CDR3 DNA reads TGCGCCAGCAGTCAAGAGCACAGCGGATACGAGCAGTACTTC.

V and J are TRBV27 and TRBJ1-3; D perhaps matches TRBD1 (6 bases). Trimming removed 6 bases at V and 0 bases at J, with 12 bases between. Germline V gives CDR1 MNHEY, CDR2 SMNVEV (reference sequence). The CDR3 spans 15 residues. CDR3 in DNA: TGTGCCAGCAGCCGGACAGCTTCCTCTGGAAACACCATATATTTT. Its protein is CASSRTASSGNTIYF.

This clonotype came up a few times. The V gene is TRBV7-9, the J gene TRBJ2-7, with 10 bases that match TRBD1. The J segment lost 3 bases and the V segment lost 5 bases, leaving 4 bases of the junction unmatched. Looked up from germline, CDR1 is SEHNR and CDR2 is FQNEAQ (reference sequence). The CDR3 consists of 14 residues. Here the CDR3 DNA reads TGTGCCAGCAGCCGAGACAGGGGGCTCTACGAGCAGTACTTC. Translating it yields CASSRDRGLYEQYF.

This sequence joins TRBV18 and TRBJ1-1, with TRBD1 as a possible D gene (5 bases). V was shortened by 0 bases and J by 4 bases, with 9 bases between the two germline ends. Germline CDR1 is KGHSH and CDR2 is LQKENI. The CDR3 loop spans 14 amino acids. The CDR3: CASSPPGGVTEAFF. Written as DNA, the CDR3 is TGTGCCAGCTCACCACCGGGAGGGGTCACTGAAGCTTTCTTT. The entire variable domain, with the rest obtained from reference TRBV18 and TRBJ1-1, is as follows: NAGVMQNPRHLVRRRGQEARLRCSPMKGHSHVYWYRQLPEEGLKFMVYLQKENIIDESGMPKERFSAEFPKEGPSILRIQQVVRGDSAAYFCASSPPGGVTEAFFGQGTRLTVV.

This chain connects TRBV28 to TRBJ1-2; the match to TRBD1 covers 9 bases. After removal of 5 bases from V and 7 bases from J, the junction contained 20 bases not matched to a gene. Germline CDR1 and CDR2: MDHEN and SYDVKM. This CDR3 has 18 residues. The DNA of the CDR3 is TGTGCCAGCAGTGCCACTAACCCTTGGGACAGGGAATCGATTGGCTACACCTTC. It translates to CASSATNPWDRESIGYTF.

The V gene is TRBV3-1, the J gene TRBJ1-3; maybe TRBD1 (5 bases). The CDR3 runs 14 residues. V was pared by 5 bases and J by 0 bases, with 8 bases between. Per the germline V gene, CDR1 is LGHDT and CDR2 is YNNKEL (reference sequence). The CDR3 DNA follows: TGTGCCAGCAGCGACAGTCTCTCTGGAAACACCATATATTTT. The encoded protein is CASSDSLSGNTIYF.

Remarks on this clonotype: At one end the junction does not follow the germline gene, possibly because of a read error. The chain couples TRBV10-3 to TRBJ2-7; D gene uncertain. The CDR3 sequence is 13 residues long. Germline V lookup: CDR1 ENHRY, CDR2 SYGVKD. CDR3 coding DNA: TGTGCCATCAGTCAGTCCGGGTCCTACGAGCAGTACTTC. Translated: CAISQSGSYEQYF.

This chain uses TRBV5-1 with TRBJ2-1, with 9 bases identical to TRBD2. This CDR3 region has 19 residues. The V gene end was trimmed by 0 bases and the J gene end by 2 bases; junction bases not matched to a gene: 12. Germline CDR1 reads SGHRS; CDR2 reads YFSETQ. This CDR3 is CASSLAGTSHPRPYNEQFF. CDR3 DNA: TGCGCCAGCAGCTTGGCCGGGACTAGCCATCCCCGGCCCTACAATGAGCAGTTCTTC.

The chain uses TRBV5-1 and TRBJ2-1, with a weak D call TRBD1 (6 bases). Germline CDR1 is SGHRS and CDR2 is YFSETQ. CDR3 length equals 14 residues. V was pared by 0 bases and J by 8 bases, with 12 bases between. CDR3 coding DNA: TGCGCCAGCAGCTTGGTTCAGGGGAAGGATGAGCAGTTCTTC. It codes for CASSLVQGKDEQFF.

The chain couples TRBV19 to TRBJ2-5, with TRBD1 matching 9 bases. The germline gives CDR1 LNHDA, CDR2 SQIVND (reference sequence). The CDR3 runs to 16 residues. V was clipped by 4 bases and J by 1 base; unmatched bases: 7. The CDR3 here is CASSSGQGIGQETQYF. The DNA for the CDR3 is TGTGCCAGTAGTAGCGGACAGGGGATAGGCCAAGAGACCCAGTACTTC.

The CDR3 bases are TGTGCCAGCAGTTACTCGCGACCCTACGAGCAGTACTTC. Its protein is CASSYSRPYEQYF. This chain joins TRBV6-2 or TRBV6-3 and TRBJ2-7; D is unresolved. The germline V gene has CDR1 MNHEY and CDR2 SVGEGT. V was trimmed by 0 bases and J by 2 bases, leaving 5 bases between them. The CDR3 is made up of 13 amino acids.

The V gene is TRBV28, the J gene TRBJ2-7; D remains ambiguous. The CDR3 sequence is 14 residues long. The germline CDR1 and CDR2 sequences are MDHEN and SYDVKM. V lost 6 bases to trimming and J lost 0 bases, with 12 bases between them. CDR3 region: CASRPRSHSYEQYF. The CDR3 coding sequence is TGTGCCAGCAGACCCCGGTCCCACTCCTACGAGCAGTACTTC.

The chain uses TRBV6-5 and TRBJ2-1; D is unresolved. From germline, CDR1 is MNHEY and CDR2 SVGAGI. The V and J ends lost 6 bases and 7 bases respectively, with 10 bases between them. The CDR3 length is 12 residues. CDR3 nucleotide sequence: TGTGCCAGCAGATCCCAAATAAATGAGCAGTTCTTC. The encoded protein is CASRSQINEQFF.

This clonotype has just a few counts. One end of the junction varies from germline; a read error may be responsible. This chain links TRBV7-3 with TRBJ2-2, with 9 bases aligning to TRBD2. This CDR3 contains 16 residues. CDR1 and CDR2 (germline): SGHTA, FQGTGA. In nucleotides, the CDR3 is TGTGCCAGCAGCTTAAATGGCGGGAGGGCCGGCGGGGAGCTCTTTTTT. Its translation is CASSLNGGRAGGELFF.

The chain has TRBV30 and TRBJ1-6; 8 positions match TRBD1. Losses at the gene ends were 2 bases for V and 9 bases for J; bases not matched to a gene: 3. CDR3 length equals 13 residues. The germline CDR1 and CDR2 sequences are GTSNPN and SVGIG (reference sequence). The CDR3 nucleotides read TGTGCCTGGAGTAAACAGGGGGGTTCACCCCTCCACTTT. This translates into CAWSKQGGSPLHF.